This TCR beta chain appears in the sequencing data of a study of blood T cell repertoires in COVID-19. Across the whole study: T cells, B-cell-depleted T cells, or PBMCs provided the cDNA or gDNA that served as material.

In the authors' workflow: Using reference gene primer amplification, nucleated cell counts were estimated. Here immunoSEQ multiplex PCR was the method, and the copy in TCRdb shows in-frame clones only, minus some. From that table come the V and J calls and clone size; the DNA was used to work out D and trimming. The sample records 300,000 to 350,000 clones, about nine tenths being singletons. The V gene's germline CDR1 is KGHDR and CDR2 SFDVKD. The CDR3 spans 17 residues. V lost 3 bases, J lost 4 bases, and 9 bases stayed unmatched. The TCR comes from a woman aged 70-85 years with COVID-19, enrolled during active disease. This chain links TRBV24-1 with TRBJ2-5; 11 bases fit TRBD2. The sequenced sample consisted of peripheral blood. CDR3 sequence: CATSDPGTSGRGETQYF. The DNA of the CDR3 is TGTGCCACCAGTGATCCGGGGACTAGCGGAAGAGGAGAGACCCAGTACTTC.